The entry that follows covers one TCR beta chain sequence. This CDR3 has 12 residues. CDR1 is LNHDA and CDR2 is SQIVND in the germline V gene (reference sequence). The germline V and J ends were trimmed by 8 bases and 7 bases, with 12 bases remaining between them. These data come from a study of blood T cell repertoires in COVID-19. Study details: Acute and convalescent COVID-19 samples came from the United States, Italy and Spain. Sources were T cells, B-cell-depleted T cells, or PBMCs; the material itself was cDNA or gDNA.

In the original processing: It was from reference gene primer amplification that nucleated cell counts were estimated. Method: immunoSEQ multiplex PCR; TCRdb's copy keeps in-frame clones and lacks some. That table supplies the V and J calls and clone size; D and trimming were determined from the DNA. In the table there are about 58,000 clones, 75% to 90% of which are singletons. The source material was peripheral blood. V and J are TRBV19 and TRBJ2-1, with a weak D call TRBD2 (5 bases). This clonotype was sampled from a woman aged 60-70 years with active COVID-19. CDR3 bases: TGTGCCAGTGCCGGGGTTGGAAATGAGCAGTTCTTC. Its protein product is CASAGVGNEQFF.